The rows below give T cell receptor beta chains drawn from one sample of a study of T cells in Graves' hyperthyroidism and ophthalmopathy. TCRdb ran MiXCR on the multiplex PCR reads and lists one entry per CDR3 protein. This sample carries approximately 640,000 distinct CDR3 sequences, about 16% of them seen once, and the ten largest clones take 3.5% to 4%. The specimen sequenced was blood. Every receptor here comes from a woman aged 30 to 39 with Graves' hyperthyroidism. CDR3s include the opening cysteine and the closing phenylalanine or tryptophan. The order of the fields is CDR3 DNA, CDR3 protein, CDR3 length, J gene, clone size, D gene, V gene. D genes are given only for firm matches. Clone size appears in some rows only: once, few, many, or a class for an expanded clone.

TGTGCCAGCAGCCCTCAGGGAATGAACACCGGGGAGCTGTTTTTT,CASSPQGMNTGELFF,15,TRBJ2-2,many,.,TRBV7-3
TGTGCCTGGAGCGAAATTTACACCGGGGAGCTGTTTTTT,CAWSEIYTGELFF,13,TRBJ2-2,.,.,TRBV30
TGCAGCGTGGATCACGGGACAAAAGCTTTCTTT,CSVDHGTKAFF,11,TRBJ1-1,.,.,TRBV29-1
TGTGCCAGCAGTGGGACAGGGAGTTCCCTTATGGGCTACACCTTC,CASSGTGSSLMGYTF,15,TRBJ1-2,many,TRBD1,TRBV2
TGCGCCAGCAGCTGGGACAGATTGAACACTGAAGCTTTCTTT,CASSWDRLNTEAFF,14,TRBJ1-1,few,TRBD1,TRBV5-1
TGTGCCAGCAGCCAAGATGCCCCGGGTGTCTACACCTTC,CASSQDAPGVYTF,13,TRBJ1-2,few,.,TRBV4-2
TGTGCCAGCAGTTTATCCTCCCTGACAGGACTGGGGGGGGGCTACACCTTC,CASSLSSLTGLGGGYTF,17,TRBJ1-2,few,.,TRBV27
TGTGCCAGCAGCTTCGACAGTCGCGCCGCTGAAGCTTTCTTT,CASSFDSRAAEAFF,14,TRBJ1-1,many,.,TRBV7-9
TGTGCCAGCAGCTTACGCCTAGCGGGAGTAACCTACAATGAGCAGTTCTTC,CASSLRLAGVTYNEQFF,17,TRBJ2-1,many,TRBD2,TRBV7-3
TGCAGTGCTCCTGCGGCGGGTAATACGCAGTATTTT,CSAPAAGNTQYF,12,TRBJ2-3,.,.,TRBV20-1
TGTGCCAGCAGCTTTCGACTAGCGGGAGGTCTCGGGGATACGCAGTATTTT,CASSFRLAGGLGDTQYF,17,TRBJ2-3,many,TRBD2,TRBV11-2
TGTGCCAGCAGTGAATCGGGATCTGAAAAACTGTTTTTT,CASSESGSEKLFF,13,TRBJ1-4,many,.,TRBV2
TGTGCCAGCAGCTTGCTAGCGGGAGATAGGGAGAGCCAGTACTTC,CASSLLAGDRESQYF,15,TRBJ2-5,.,TRBD2,TRBV5-6
TGTGCCAGCAGCTTGGCAGGGCTTGGCTACACCTTC,CASSLAGLGYTF,12,TRBJ1-2,few,.,TRBV7-8
TGCAGTGCTGGGACTAGTGCCTCCTACGAGCAGTACTTC,CSAGTSASYEQYF,13,TRBJ2-7,.,TRBD2,TRBV20-1
TGTGCCAGCAGCCCTCTCTACCGGGGTAGCTCCTACAATGAGCAGTTCTTC,CASSPLYRGSSYNEQFF,17,TRBJ2-1,many,.,TRBV3-1
TGTGCCAGCAGCCCTTGGGTCAGGAAAACCCACGAGCAGTACTTC,CASSPWVRKTHEQYF,15,TRBJ2-7,.,.,TRBV7-6
TGTGCCAGCAGTTTAATCGCGGTAGCGGGACCCGCAGATACGCAGTATTTT,CASSLIAVAGPADTQYF,17,TRBJ2-3,many,TRBD2,TRBV27
TGTGCCAGCAGCTTACCGGGTGGAGAAGCTTTCTTT,CASSLPGGEAFF,12,TRBJ1-1,few,.,TRBV7-2
TGTGCCACCAGCCCCTCCGGGACAGGGGAAGCTTTCTTT,CATSPSGTGEAFF,13,TRBJ1-1,many,TRBD1,TRBV15
TGTGCCACTAACAGGGAAGAGAATGAAAAACTGTTTTTT,CATNREENEKLFF,13,TRBJ1-4,.,.,TRBV10-3
TGTGCCAGCAGTATACGGGAAGAGAGAGAGACCCAGTACTTC,CASSIREERETQYF,14,TRBJ2-5,many,.,TRBV28
TGTGCCAGCAGCTATGTATCTAGCGGGGTGCAGTATTTT,CASSYVSSGVQYF,13,TRBJ2-3,.,TRBD2,TRBV7-2
TGCAGTGTCAGCGGTAATGAGCAGTTCTTC,CSVSGNEQFF,10,TRBJ2-1,.,.,TRBV20-1
TGTGCCAGCAGCATCCAGGGTATAAGCACCGGGGAGCTGTTTTTT,CASSIQGISTGELFF,15,TRBJ2-2,.,.,TRBV11-2
TGCAGTGCTAGAGGTTATCCTAGCGGGAATTCCTACAATGAGCAGTTCTTC,CSARGYPSGNSYNEQFF,17,TRBJ2-1,many,TRBD2,TRBV20-1
TGTGCCAGCAGTGAAGGGGGCAGGGGAAGCACAGATACGCAGTATTTT,CASSEGGRGSTDTQYF,16,TRBJ2-3,few,.,TRBV6-1
TGTGCCAGCAGCTTAAAGGGGGGACAGCCCCAGCATTTT,CASSLKGGQPQHF,13,TRBJ1-5,many,.,TRBV7-3
TGTGCCACCTCGCCTGAGGGTACCTACGAGCAGTACTTC,CATSPEGTYEQYF,13,TRBJ2-7,.,.,TRBV12-3/TRBV12-4
TGTGCCAGCAGCTTAGAAAGGGGACGTGGCACTGAAGCTTTCTTT,CASSLERGRGTEAFF,15,TRBJ1-1,many,.,TRBV11-2
TGCAGTGCTAGACAGGGGGCCAAAAACATTCAGTACTTC,CSARQGAKNIQYF,13,TRBJ2-4,.,.,TRBV20-1
TGCGCCAGCAGCAAGACCTCCACAGATACGCAGTATTTT,CASSKTSTDTQYF,13,TRBJ2-3,many,.,TRBV5-1
TGTGCCAGCAGTATCCTACAGGGGGCGAGCAATCAGCCCCAGCATTTT,CASSILQGASNQPQHF,16,TRBJ1-5,.,TRBD1,TRBV12-3/TRBV12-4
TGTGCCAGCAGTTACGGCGGGAGTGGAACGAATGAGCAGTTCTTC,CASSYGGSGTNEQFF,15,TRBJ2-1,few,TRBD2,TRBV6-6
TGTGCCAGCAGCCTCAGGGGTGACGATACGCAGTATTTT,CASSLRGDDTQYF,13,TRBJ2-3,.,.,TRBV7-9
TGTGCCAGCAGCTTCGGGACTAGCTTCCCAGGGGGCCAAGAGACCCAGTACTTC,CASSFGTSFPGGQETQYF,18,TRBJ2-5,.,TRBD2,TRBV7-2
TGCGCCAGCAGGGGCGGGATTTTTTACGACGAGCAGTACTTC,CASRGGIFYDEQYF,14,TRBJ2-7,.,.,TRBV28
TGTGCCAGCAGTTACGAAACCGGTTGGAGGTTCCCAGGCGAGCAGTACTTC,CASSYETGWRFPGEQYF,17,TRBJ2-7,few,.,TRBV6-5
TGTGCCAGCAGCGCCCCAGGAGCAACTAATGAAAAACTGTTTTTT,CASSAPGATNEKLFF,15,TRBJ1-4,.,.,TRBV7-2
TGTGCCAGCAGCCCGACTAGCGTCTCAGATACGCAGTATTTT,CASSPTSVSDTQYF,14,TRBJ2-3,many,TRBD2,TRBV3-1
TGTGCCAGCAGCTACTTTACTGCGGACTTGCCCTTTAACTATGGCTACACCTTC,CASSYFTADLPFNYGYTF,18,TRBJ1-2,few,.,TRBV5-8
TGTGCCACTGGGAGCGACCGATCTAACACTGAAGCTTTCTTT,CATGSDRSNTEAFF,14,TRBJ1-1,few,.,TRBV6-1
TGCAGTGCACCTGCGACTGACCAGACAGGGATGGTAGATACGCAGTATTTT,CSAPATDQTGMVDTQYF,17,TRBJ2-3,.,TRBD1,TRBV20-1
TGCAGTGCTAGACTCCATGGGACTAGCGGGAGGGCCAATGAGCAGTTCTTC,CSARLHGTSGRANEQFF,17,TRBJ2-1,many,TRBD2,TRBV20-1
TGTGCCAGCACCGACCCCCCTAGCGAAGAGCAGTTCTTC,CASTDPPSEEQFF,13,TRBJ2-1,many,.,TRBV27
TGCGCCAGCAGCTTAGGACTAGCGGGAGGGCCAGAGACCCAGTACTTC,CASSLGLAGGPETQYF,16,TRBJ2-5,.,TRBD2,TRBV5-1
TGTGCCAGCAGTGTTGGTCTAGCGGGAGGGGTTACCTACAATGAGCAGTTCTTC,CASSVGLAGGVTYNEQFF,18,TRBJ2-1,many,TRBD2,TRBV2
TGTGCCAGCAGCCCTTATACGGATGGTGAAGCTTTCTTT,CASSPYTDGEAFF,13,TRBJ1-1,.,.,TRBV11-3